This TCR beta chain was sequenced in a study of vaccination and CD4 T cells after COVID-19. As regards this clonotype: Antigen specificity is unknown.

CDR3 size: 18 residues. The V segment lost 3 bases and the J segment 6 bases; nucleotides outside the gene matches: 13. CDR1 and CDR2 (germline): DFQATT, SNEGSKA (reference sequence). Oncomine TCR Beta short-read sequencing was applied to DNA from cultured CD4+ T cells. Genomic DNA was taken out of cultured CD4+ T cells by extraction. TCRdb re-derived calls from the PCR reads in MiXCR, one entry per CDR3 protein. The data contain some 9,500 distinct CDR3 sequences, 68% of them singletons. Treatment meaning: 10-day PBMC culture with coronavirus spike peptide pools or control peptides (ViraFEST assay). The chain has TRBV20-1 and TRBJ2-4; 14 nucleotides line up with TRBD2. This receptor was taken from a human donor who had recovered from COVID-19. Here the sequenced sample was CD4+ T cells from blood, cultured in vitro, taken before SARS-CoV-2 vaccination. The CDR3 DNA sequence: TGCAGTGCTAGGTCCGCGACTAGCGGGAGGGCGGGTAGAAACATTCAGTACTTC. Translating gives CSARSATSGRAGRNIQYF.